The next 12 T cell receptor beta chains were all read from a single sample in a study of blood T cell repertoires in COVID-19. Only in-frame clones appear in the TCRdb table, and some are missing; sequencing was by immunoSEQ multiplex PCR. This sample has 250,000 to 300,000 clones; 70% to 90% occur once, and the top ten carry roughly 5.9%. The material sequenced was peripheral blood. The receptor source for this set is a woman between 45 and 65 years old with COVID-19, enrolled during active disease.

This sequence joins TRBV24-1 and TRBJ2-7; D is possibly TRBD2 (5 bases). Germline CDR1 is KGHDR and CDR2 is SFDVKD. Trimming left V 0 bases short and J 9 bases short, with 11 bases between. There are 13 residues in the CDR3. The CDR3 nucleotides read TGTGCCACCAGTGATTTGGAGGGTTGGGCGCAGTACTTC. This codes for CATSDLEGWAQYF.

The DNA of the CDR3 is TGTGCCAGCAGGAAACAGGGGACCTCCTACAATGAGCAGTTCTTC. It encodes CASRKQGTSYNEQFF. V usage is TRBV11-3 and J usage is TRBJ2-1; 7 nucleotides align to TRBD1. V was clipped by 6 bases and J by 0 bases; unmatched bases: 5. CDR1 is SGHNT, CDR2 YENEEA, per germline. The CDR3 is made up of 15 amino acids.

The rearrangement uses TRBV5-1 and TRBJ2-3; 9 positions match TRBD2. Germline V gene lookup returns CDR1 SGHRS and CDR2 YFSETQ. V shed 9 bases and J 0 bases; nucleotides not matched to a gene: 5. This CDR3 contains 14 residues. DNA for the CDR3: TGCGCCACCCCGACTAGCGGAAGCACAGATACGCAGTATTTT. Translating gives CATPTSGSTDTQYF.

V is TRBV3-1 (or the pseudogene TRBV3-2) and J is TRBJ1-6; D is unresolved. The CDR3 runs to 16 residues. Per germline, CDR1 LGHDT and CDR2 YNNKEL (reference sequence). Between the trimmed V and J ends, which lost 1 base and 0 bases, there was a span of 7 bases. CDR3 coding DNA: TGTGCCAGCAGCCAAGGGAGGAGCTCCTATAATTCACCCCTCCACTTT. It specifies CASSQGRSSYNSPLHF.

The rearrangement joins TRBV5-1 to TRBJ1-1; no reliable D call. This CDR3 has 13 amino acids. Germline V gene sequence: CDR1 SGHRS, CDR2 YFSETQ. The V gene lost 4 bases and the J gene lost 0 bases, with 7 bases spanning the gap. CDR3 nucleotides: TGCGCCAGCAGCCAAACAGTGAACACTGAAGCTTTCTTT. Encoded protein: CASSQTVNTEAFF.

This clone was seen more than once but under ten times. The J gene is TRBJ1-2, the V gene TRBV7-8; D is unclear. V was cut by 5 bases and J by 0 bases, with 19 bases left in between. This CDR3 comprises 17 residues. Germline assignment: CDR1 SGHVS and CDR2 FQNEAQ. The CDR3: CASSRRDRPSTNYGYTF. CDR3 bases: TGTGCCAGCAGCCGGCGGGATCGCCCCTCTACTAACTATGGCTACACCTTC.

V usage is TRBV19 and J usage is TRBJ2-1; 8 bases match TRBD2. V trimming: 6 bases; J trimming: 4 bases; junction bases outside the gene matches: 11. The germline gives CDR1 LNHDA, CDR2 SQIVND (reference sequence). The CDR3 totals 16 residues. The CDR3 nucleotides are TGTGCCAGTAGAAAAGCTACTAGCGGAATATACAATGAGCAGTTCTTC. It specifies CASRKATSGIYNEQFF.

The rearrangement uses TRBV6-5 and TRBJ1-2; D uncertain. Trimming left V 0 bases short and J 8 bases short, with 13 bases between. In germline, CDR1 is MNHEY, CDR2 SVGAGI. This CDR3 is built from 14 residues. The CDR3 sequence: CASSYSSGVNGYTF. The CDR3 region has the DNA TGTGCCAGCAGTTACTCGAGTGGAGTGAACGGCTACACCTTC.

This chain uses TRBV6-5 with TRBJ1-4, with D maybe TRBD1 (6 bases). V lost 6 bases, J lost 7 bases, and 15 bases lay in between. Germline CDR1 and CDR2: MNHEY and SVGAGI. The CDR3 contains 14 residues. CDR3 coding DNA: TGTGCCAGCAGCCAAACAGGGTCTAGTGAAAAACTGTTTTTT. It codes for CASSQTGSSEKLFF.

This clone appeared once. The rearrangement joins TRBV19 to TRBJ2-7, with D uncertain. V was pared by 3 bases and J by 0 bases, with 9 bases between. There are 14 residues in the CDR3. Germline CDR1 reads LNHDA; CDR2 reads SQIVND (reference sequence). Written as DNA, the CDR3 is TGTGCCAGTAGTATTGGCAGAAGCTCCTACGAGCAGTACTTC. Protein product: CASSIGRSSYEQYF.

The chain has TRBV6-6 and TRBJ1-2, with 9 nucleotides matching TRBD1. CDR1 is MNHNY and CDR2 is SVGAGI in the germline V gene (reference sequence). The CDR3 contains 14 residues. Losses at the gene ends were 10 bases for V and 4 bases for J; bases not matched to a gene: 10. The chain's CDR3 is CAIHPGQGAYGYTF. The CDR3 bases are TGTGCCATCCATCCGGGACAGGGAGCCTATGGCTACACCTTC.

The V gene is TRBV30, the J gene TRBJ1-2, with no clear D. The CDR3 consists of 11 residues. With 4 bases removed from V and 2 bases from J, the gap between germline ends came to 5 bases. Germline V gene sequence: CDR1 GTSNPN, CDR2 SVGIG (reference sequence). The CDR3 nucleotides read TGTGCCTGGACAGAAAACTATGGCTACACCTTC. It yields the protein CAWTENYGYTF.